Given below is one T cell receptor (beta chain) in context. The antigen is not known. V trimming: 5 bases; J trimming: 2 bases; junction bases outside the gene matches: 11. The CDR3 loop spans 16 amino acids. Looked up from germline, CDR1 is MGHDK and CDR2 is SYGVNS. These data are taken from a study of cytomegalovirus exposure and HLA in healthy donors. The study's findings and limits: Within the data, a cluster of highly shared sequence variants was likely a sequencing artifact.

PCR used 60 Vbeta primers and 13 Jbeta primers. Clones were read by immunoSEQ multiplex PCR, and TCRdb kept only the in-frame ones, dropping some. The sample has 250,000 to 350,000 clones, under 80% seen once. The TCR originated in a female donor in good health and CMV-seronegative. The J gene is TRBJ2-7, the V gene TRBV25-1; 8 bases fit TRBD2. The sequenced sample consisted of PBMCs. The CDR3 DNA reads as TGTGCCAGCAGTCTCGTCGCGGGTAGCGGGGCCTACGAGCAGTACTTC. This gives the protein CASSLVAGSGAYEQYF.